This T cell receptor (beta chain) was identified in a study of shared clonotypes between healthy human individuals. The study, taken as a whole, reports: Limitation of the genetic and exposure-history diversity represented came from the few donors.

On this clone itself: Its specificity is unknown.

Each cell subset's genomic DNA was divided evenly among several immunoSEQ plates. The protocol was immunoSEQ multiplex PCR, while the TCRdb copy is restricted to in-frame clones and leaves out a portion. This sample has 1.4 million or so clones; around 98.5% occur once, and the top ten carry 0.36%. V gave up 0 bases and J gave up 5 bases; unmatched junction bases: 5. Germline V gene sequence: CDR1 MRHNA, CDR2 SNTAGT. This CDR3 is 15 amino acids long. Input material: naive CD4+ T cells sorted from blood. The sample's subset: CD45RA+ positively selected. The genes are TRBV6-4 and TRBJ1-1; 8 bases align to TRBD1. The receptor was isolated from a man aged 30 to 45 in good health. The CDR3 nucleotides are TGTGCCAGCAGTGACTCGAGACAGGGGCGGACTGAAGCTTTCTTT. Its protein product is CASSDSRQGRTEAFF.